The rows below give T cell receptor beta chains drawn from one sample of a study of cytomegalovirus exposure and HLA in healthy donors. Sequencing was performed with immunoSEQ multiplex PCR; in TCRdb, only in-frame clones are kept and a portion is missing. Here the sample spans over 200,000 clones, roughly 84% being singletons. Sequenced sample: PBMCs. The origin of the receptors is a human donor in good health. The CDR3 runs from the conserved cysteine through the conserved F or W. D genes are given only for firm matches. Rows may omit the clone size; those that give it use once, few, many or a size class.

j_gene | v_gene | d_gene | abundance | CDR3nt | CDR3aa
TRBJ2-7 | TRBV2 | NA | NA | TGTGCCAGCAGTGCCAACCAGGGCTACGAGCAGTACTTC | CASSANQGYEQYF
TRBJ1-1 | TRBV29-1 | NA | once | TGCAGCGTTGAGGCTGCTGGCACTGAAGCTTTCTTT | CSVEAAGTEAFF
TRBJ1-5 | TRBV5-1 | TRBD1 | once | TGCGCCAGCAGCCTGGGGACAGGGGATAGCAATCAGCCCCAGCATTTT | CASSLGTGDSNQPQHF
TRBJ2-1 | TRBV19 | NA | NA | TGTGCCAGTAGCCTAGTCCCCGCCGATGAGCAGTTCTTC | CASSLVPADEQFF
TRBJ2-3 | TRBV19 | TRBD2 | NA | TGTGCCAGTAGTATGACTTTAGCGGGGACGGATACGCAGTATTTT | CASSMTLAGTDTQYF
TRBJ1-1 | TRBV6-6 | NA | NA | TGTGCCAGCAGTATCCTGACTGGGAACACTGAAGCTTTCTTT | CASSILTGNTEAFF
TRBJ2-6 | TRBV18 | NA | NA | TGTGCCAGCTCACCACCCTTAGGGGTTGGGGCCAACGTCCTGACTTTC | CASSPPLGVGANVLTF
TRBJ2-1 | TRBV18 | NA | NA | TGTGCCAGCTCAGTCCAGTACAATGAGCAGTTCTTC | CASSVQYNEQFF
TRBJ2-7 | TRBV5-3 | NA | NA | TGTGCCAGAAGCTTTCCAGGGTACGAGCAGTACTTC | CARSFPGYEQYF
TRBJ2-7 | TRBV10-3 | TRBD1 | NA | TGTGCCATCCTAGGACAGGGGGCTTACGAGCAGTACTTC | CAILGQGAYEQYF
TRBJ1-6 | TRBV2 | TRBD1 | once | TGTGCCATAGCGGGACAGGGGGCTAATAATTCACCCCTCCACTTT | CAIAGQGANNSPLHF
TRBJ1-2 | TRBV7-9 | NA | NA | TGTGCCAGCAGCTTAAATATGGCGGGGCGCTATGGCTACACCTTC | CASSLNMAGRYGYTF
TRBJ1-2 | TRBV4-3 | TRBD1 | NA | TGCGCCAGCAGCCCAGGGACAGGGGGGAACTATAGCTACACCTTC | CASSPGTGGNYSYTF
TRBJ2-1 | TRBV10-1 | TRBD2 | NA | TGCGCCAGCAATAGGACTAGCGGGAGTCACAATGAGCAGTTCTTC | CASNRTSGSHNEQFF
TRBJ2-2 | TRBV9 | NA | NA | TGTGCCAGCACCATTAACGGACAGCACACCGGGGAGCTGTTTTTT | CASTINGQHTGELFF
TRBJ1-4 | TRBV7-9 | NA | NA | TGTGCCAGCAGCTTAGTCGAAAGTAGCACTAATGAAAAACTGTTTTTT | CASSLVESSTNEKLFF
TRBJ1-3 | TRBV7-8 | NA | NA | TGTGCCAGCAGCGGGAACAGGGTTTTTGGAAACACCATATATTTT | CASSGNRVFGNTIYF
TRBJ1-1 | TRBV29-1 | NA | NA | TGCAGCGTTGTTCCAGGGCCGAACACTGAAGCTTTCTTT | CSVVPGPNTEAFF
TRBJ1-6 | TRBV2 | TRBD1 | NA | TGTGCCAGCAGCGACAGGGATTCACCCCTCCACTTT | CASSDRDSPLHF
TRBJ2-1 | TRBV7-2 | TRBD1 | NA | TGTGCCAGCAGCCACTACAGGGGGCGTTACGATGAGCAGTTCTTC | CASSHYRGRYDEQFF
TRBJ2-3 | TRBV5-1 | TRBD2 | few | TGCGCCAGCAGCCTCTTTCCTAGCGGGAGTCTCCCAGATACGCAGTATTTT | CASSLFPSGSLPDTQYF
TRBJ2-5 | TRBV6-1 | NA | few | TGTGCCAGCGGAAGGGGGCAAGAGACCCAGTACTTC | CASGRGQETQYF
TRBJ2-7 | TRBV28 | TRBD2 | NA | TGTGCCAGCAGTTCGTGGTCTAGCGGGAGCTACGAGCAGTACTTC | CASSSWSSGSYEQYF
TRBJ2-3 | TRBV9 | TRBD2 | NA | TGTGCCAGCAGCGAGGGACTAGCGGGAGCTGGGAGCACAGATACGCAGTATTTT | CASSEGLAGAGSTDTQYF
TRBJ1-5 | TRBV7-8 | NA | NA | TGTGCCAGCAGCTTAGCGAGCGGGTATAGCAATCAGCCCCAGCATTTT | CASSLASGYSNQPQHF
TRBJ2-7 | TRBV5-5 | NA | NA | TGTGCCAGCAGCTTGATTGTAGGAGGAGTGAACGAGCAGTACTTC | CASSLIVGGVNEQYF
TRBJ1-2 | TRBV29-1 | NA | NA | TGCAGCGCGTGGGGGGTCAACTATGGCTACACCTTC | CSAWGVNYGYTF
TRBJ2-7 | TRBV2 | TRBD1 | NA | TGTGCCAGCCGGGCAGGGGGATACTACGAGCAGTACTTC | CASRAGGYYEQYF
TRBJ1-2 | TRBV6-5 | NA | NA | TGTGCCAGCAGTTATTCGGCCGGGGGGAGCTATGGCTACACCTTC | CASSYSAGGSYGYTF
TRBJ1-4 | TRBV5-1 | TRBD1 | NA | TGCGCCAGCAGCTCGCATACAGGGGAAGGAGGTGAAAAACTGTTTTTT | CASSSHTGEGGEKLFF
TRBJ2-1 | TRBV19 | TRBD1 | NA | TGTGCCAGCAGAGATTGGGGACAGGGGGCGAATGAGCAGTTCTTC | CASRDWGQGANEQFF
TRBJ2-3 | TRBV4-1 | TRBD2 | NA | TGCGCCAGCAGCCAAGGCCTAGCGGGAGTGGTTGCAGATACGCAGTATTTT | CASSQGLAGVVADTQYF
TRBJ2-1 | TRBV7-4 | TRBD1 | NA | TGTGCCAGCAGCGCCCACCCGGACAGGGAAGGTGGAGGCAATTCCTACAATGAGCAGTTCTTC | CASSAHPDREGGGNSYNEQFF
TRBJ2-7 | TRBV29-1 | NA | NA | TGCAGCGCTCGATCAGGTAGGGGCAGCTCCTACGAGCAGTACTTC | CSARSGRGSSYEQYF
TRBJ1-4 | TRBV7-2 | TRBD1 | NA | TGTGCCAGCAGCTCGCAGGGGGCTCGAAATGAAAAACTGTTTTTT | CASSSQGARNEKLFF
TRBJ2-3 | TRBV11-3 | NA | NA | TGTGCCAGCAGCCGAGGGGCAGGGGAAGGAACAGATACGCAGTATTTT | CASSRGAGEGTDTQYF
TRBJ1-5 | TRBV6-1 | NA | NA | TGTGCCAGCGAAAGGTACAGTAGCAATCAGCCCCAGCATTTT | CASERYSSNQPQHF
TRBJ2-3 | TRBV6-6 | NA | NA | TGTGCCAGCAGTTACTTGTGGGAGAAGGGCACAGATACGCAGTATTTT | CASSYLWEKGTDTQYF
TRBJ2-7 | TRBV18 | TRBD2 | NA | TGTGCCAGCTCCCGCGGGACTAGTCGGTACGAGCAGTACTTC | CASSRGTSRYEQYF
TRBJ1-3 | TRBV19 | TRBD1 | NA | TGTGCCAGTAGTCCCGGGACAGGGGGCTTTGGAAACACCATATATTTT | CASSPGTGGFGNTIYF
TRBJ2-5 | TRBV5-8 | NA | NA | TGTGCCAGCAGCATCTACGGGACACTCCAAGAGACCCAGTACTTC | CASSIYGTLQETQYF
TRBJ2-7 | TRBV2 | TRBD2 | NA | TGTGCCAGCAGTGAAACCCACAGCGGGAGGTACGTGCAGTACTTC | CASSETHSGRYVQYF
TRBJ2-6 | TRBV6-1 | NA | few | TGTGCCAGCAGTGAAGCGCTCTACTCTGGGGCCAACGTCCTGACTTTC | CASSEALYSGANVLTF
TRBJ2-3 | TRBV7-8 | TRBD2 | NA | TGTGCCAGCAGCCCCATTCGAGGTAGCGGGAGGTTCACAGATACGCAGTATTTT | CASSPIRGSGRFTDTQYF
TRBJ2-2 | TRBV5-4 | NA | NA | TGTGCCAGCAGCAGGGGAACAGCGAACACCGGGGAGCTGTTTTTT | CASSRGTANTGELFF
TRBJ2-1 | TRBV19 | TRBD2 | NA | TGTGCCAGTAGTACCCAACTCCGACTAGCTGGGGCATCCAATGAGCAGTTCTTC | CASSTQLRLAGASNEQFF
TRBJ2-1 | TRBV9 | NA | NA | TGTGCCAGCAGCGTAGCTTCCACAGCGAGCGGTGAGCAGTTCTTC | CASSVASTASGEQFF
TRBJ2-7 | TRBV7-8 | TRBD1 | NA | TGTGCCAGCAGCCCCACTCCCAACAGGGGCAACGAGCAGTACTTC | CASSPTPNRGNEQYF
TRBJ2-7 | TRBV27 | TRBD2 | NA | TGTGCCAGCAGTACCACTAGCGGAGGCTCCTACGAGCAGTACTTC | CASSTTSGGSYEQYF
TRBJ1-5 | TRBV6-5 | NA | NA | TGTGCCAGCAGTTACAGGGGGGGCGGACAGCCCCAGCATTTT | CASSYRGGGQPQHF
TRBJ2-1 | TRBV28 | TRBD2 | NA | TGTGCCAGCAGCCGGGGGGATCCCTACAATGAGCAGTTCTTC | CASSRGDPYNEQFF